Sequencing of this T cell receptor (beta chain) was carried out in a study of T cell responses to AZD1222 COVID-19 vaccine (dated by TCRdb to 2020 to 2023). For context, the study as a whole: Because spike-specific TCR depth and breadth did not differ between the two schedules, AZD1222 recipients who got a second dose at roughly 4 weeks were pooled with those who got a second dose at roughly 12 weeks. A total of 230 to 250 trial participants underwent TCR sequencing, of whom about 200 received two doses of AZD1222 and some 26 received two doses of the MenACWY control vaccine. Trial participants were enrolled into age subgroups of 18-55, 56-69 and 70-plus years, which contained 148, 28 and 57 TCR-sequenced participants, respectively.

Reading the label with the study, this specimen's time point is: baseline before first vaccination. Samples from vaccinated people were obtained from the UK trials COV001 and COV002, which included a single-blind randomized controlled phase 2/3 trial of AZD1222 (ChAdOx1 nCoV-19) in healthy adults. For TCRbeta chain sequencing, PBMC samples from trial participants were taken at day 0 and at day 28 after the second dose. As to this clone: This receptor's antigen is unknown. Per-base quality was not reported, and no clone a single base away is much larger than it.

The CDR3 regions of human TCRbeta chains were subjected to immunosequencing. The study's processing was this. Repertoire TCRs were checked for matches against a reference library of SARS-CoV-2-specific TCRs that had been generated using the MIRA antigen-specificity platform. Breadth was defined as the fraction of unique TCRs that were SARS-CoV-2-associated, and depth was defined as the fraction of total T cells that were SARS-CoV-2-associated. Using the MIRA data, every spike-specific TCR was mapped to the spike region that the TCR reacted to and assigned to either a CD4 or a CD8 class. Log10-transformed breadth and depth values were compared by one-way ANOVA with Sidak's multiple comparisons tests. TCRdb retrieved this table from immuneACCESS and kept in-frame rearrangements only. Not all clones are present; in checked studies, unresolved V genes account for under half, and no reason is known for the remainder. V and J calls and clone size come straight from that table; D and trimming were deduced from the DNA. The sample records over 150,000 clones, around nine tenths of which are singletons. Clones ranked in the top ten supply roughly 5% of the sample.

Overall study outcomes, separate from this receptor: Nearly half of unique spike-specific TCRs reportedly recognized epitopes outside regions mutated in the B.1.351 and B.1.1.7 variants. Participants were mostly white British and included more females than males, and it was suggested by the authors that clonal diversity may have been underestimated. Because no day 14 peak-response samples were available, repertoires were characterized only after the peak T cell response. The 56-69-year group was small, and its depth increase did not reach significance, likely because of low power. Vaccine-associated CD4 TCRs spanned the whole spike protein, with dominant responses in regions 160-218 and 743-854. Only six or seven AZD1222 recipients were SARS-CoV-2 seropositive at baseline, limiting conclusions about previously exposed vaccinees. Spike-specific TCR breadth and depth rose significantly after two AZD1222 doses compared with day 0 and with MenACWY recipients.

The CDR3 numbers 15 residues from cysteine through phenylalanine. Here the CDR3 DNA is all that survives: 45 bases in frame from base 1. The germline V gene provides CDR1 KGHDR and CDR2 SFDVKD. Trimming removed 3 bases from V and 2 bases from J; the gene matches leave 1 base unexplained. The chain couples TRBV24-1 to TRBJ1-4; TRBD1 aligns with 8 central bases. The sample in question was peripheral blood, obtained on day 0 of AZD1222 vaccination. The TCR was taken from an adult in good health. The CDR3 region: CATSDDRGTNEKLFF. The bases are TGTGCCACCAGTGATGACAGGGGTACTAATGAAAAACTGTTTTTT.